The T cell receptor beta chain under discussion was sequenced for a study of blood T cells in healthy people across ages. Study-wide points: Per million T cells, the diversity of TCR beta decreased roughly linearly as age advanced.

Losses at the gene ends were 5 bases for V and 8 bases for J; bases not matched to a gene: 9. From germline, CDR1 is SGHTA and CDR2 FQGNSA. The CDR3 length is 15 residues. Healthy Caucasian individuals from Russia aged roughly 6 to 95 served as donors. For this clonotype: Its target is not known.

The use of a sample-barcoded 5' primer and a J-beta primer mix characterized a second PCR of roughly 6 to 12 cycles. TCRdb re-called the 5' RACE reads with MiXCR, one entry per CDR3 protein. Of some 1.7 million distinct CDR3 sequences in the sample, 28% were seen once. The chain joins TRBV7-2 to TRBJ1-4, with 9 bases matching TRBD1. Sequenced sample: blood. The sequence came from a woman aged 25 to 39 in good health. CDR3 sequence: CASSSQDRGREKLFF. The CDR3, as DNA: TGTGCCAGCAGCAGCCAGGACAGGGGTCGAGAAAAACTGTTTTTT. The full variable domain, its missing parts supplied by reference TRBV7-2 and TRBJ1-4, is GAGVSQSPSNKVTEKGKDVELRCDPISGHTALYWYRQSLGQGLEFLIYFQGNSAPDKSGLPSDRFSAERTGGSVSTLTIQRTQQEDSAVYLCASSSQDRGREKLFFGSGTQLSVL.